This T cell receptor beta chain was captured in a study of blood T cell repertoires in COVID-19. As for the study in general: Nucleic acid was either cDNA or gDNA, and it came from T cells, B-cell-depleted T cells, or PBMCs.

Each recovered donor of Cohort 3 presented with two negative PCRs, clearance, or symptom resolution. Sequenced by immunoSEQ multiplex PCR; TCRdb stores in-frame clones only, minus some. The sample has approximately 440,000 clones, roughly 90% seen once. Germline-derived CDR1 and CDR2 are LNHDA and SQIVND (reference sequence). Trimming stripped 5 bases from V and 0 bases from J, with 16 bases between. CDR3 length equals 16 residues. This TCR was recovered from a woman younger than 30 who had recovered from COVID-19. The rearrangement joins TRBV19 to TRBJ2-5, with D maybe TRBD2 (5 bases). The sequenced sample consisted of PBMCs or T cells enriched from blood (not recorded which). CDR3 DNA: TGTGCCAGTAGTGCCCGGGGAGAGTTATACCAAGAGACCCAGTACTTC. Its protein is CASSARGELYQETQYF.